This T cell receptor (beta chain) was found in a study of shared clonotypes between healthy human individuals. For this clone: Its target is not known.

Under the authors' procedure: With immunoSEQ giving junction-only sequences and no quality scores, filtering differed. Profiled with immunoSEQ multiplex PCR; TCRdb holds only in-frame clones, not every one. The DNA gave D and trimming, while V, J and clone size come from that table. This table has a few million clones, just over 90% appearing once. General study findings and limits: Limitation of the genetic and exposure-history diversity represented came from the few donors.

The CDR3 runs 15 residues. Germline lookup yields CDR1 SGHTA and CDR2 FQGNSA. V trimming: 6 bases; J trimming: 1 base; junction bases outside the gene matches: 7. Study donors comprised healthy, HIV-negative adults devoid of recent acute infection or vaccination. Sequenced input: naive CD4+ T cells from PBMCs. Specified subset: CD45RA+ positively selected. The sequence was collected from a man in his late teens or twenties in good health. Some clones in this sample may be carry-over from other donors' samples. V usage is TRBV7-2 and J usage is TRBJ2-5, with TRBD1 matching over 8 bases. CDR3 region: CASSQQQGVQETQYF. The CDR3 DNA follows: TGTGCCAGCAGTCAGCAACAGGGGGTCCAAGAGACCCAGTACTTC.